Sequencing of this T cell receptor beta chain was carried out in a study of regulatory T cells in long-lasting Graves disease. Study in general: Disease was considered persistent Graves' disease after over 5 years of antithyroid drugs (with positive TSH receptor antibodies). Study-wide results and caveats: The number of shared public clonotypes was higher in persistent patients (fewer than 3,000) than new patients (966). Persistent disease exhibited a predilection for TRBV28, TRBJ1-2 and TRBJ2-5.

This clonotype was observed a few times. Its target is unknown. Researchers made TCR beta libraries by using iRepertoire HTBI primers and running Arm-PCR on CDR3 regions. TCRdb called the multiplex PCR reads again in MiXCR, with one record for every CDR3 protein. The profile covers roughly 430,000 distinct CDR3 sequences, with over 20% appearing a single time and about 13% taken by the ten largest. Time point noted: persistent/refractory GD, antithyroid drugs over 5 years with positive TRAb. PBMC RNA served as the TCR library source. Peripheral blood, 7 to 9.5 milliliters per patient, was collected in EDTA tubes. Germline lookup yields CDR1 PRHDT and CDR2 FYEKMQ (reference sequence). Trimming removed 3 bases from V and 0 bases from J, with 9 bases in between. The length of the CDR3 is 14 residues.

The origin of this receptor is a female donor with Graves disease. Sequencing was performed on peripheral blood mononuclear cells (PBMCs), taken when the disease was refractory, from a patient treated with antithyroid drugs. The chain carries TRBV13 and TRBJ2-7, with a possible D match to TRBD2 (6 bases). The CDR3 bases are TGTGCCAGCAGCTTCCGGGGACTCTCCTACGAGCAGTACTTC. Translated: CASSFRGLSYEQYF.